A selection of T cell receptor beta chains follows, all from one sample in a study of blood T cell repertoires in COVID-19. Here immunoSEQ multiplex PCR was the method, and the copy in TCRdb shows in-frame clones only, minus some. This sample has some 110,000 clones, with 86% found just once. The sequencing sample was made of peripheral blood. These receptors were obtained from an older man who had recovered from COVID-19. CDR3s include the opening cysteine and the closing phenylalanine or tryptophan. A D gene is named only where the DNA matches it firmly. Clone size is stated in some rows and not others, as once, few, many or a class when expanded.

cdr3_length	v_call	clone_size	d_call	j_call	cdr3_aa	cdr3_nt
16	TRBV27	.	TRBD1	TRBJ2-5	CASSLSPGTDQETQYF	TGTGCCAGCAGTTTATCCCCCGGGACAGACCAAGAGACCCAGTACTTC
16	TRBV19	.	TRBD1	TRBJ2-1	CASSIEGWTGPREQFF	TGTGCCAGTAGTATAGAGGGGTGGACAGGGCCTAGAGAGCAGTTCTTC
16	TRBV28	.	TRBD2	TRBJ2-1	CASRPLAGGPRNEQFF	TGTGCCAGTAGGCCCTTAGCGGGAGGGCCAAGGAATGAGCAGTTCTTC
15	TRBV6-6	.	TRBD2	TRBJ2-7	CASTRLAGGPYEQYF	TGTGCCAGCACAAGACTAGCGGGGGGGCCCTACGAGCAGTACTTC
15	TRBV30	.	.	TRBJ1-1	CAWSRPTDMNTEAFF	TGTGCCTGGAGTAGGCCCACGGACATGAACACTGAAGCTTTCTTT
17	TRBV6-4	.	.	TRBJ1-5	CASSDREGDCSNQPQHF	TGTGCCAGCAGTGACAGGGAGGGGGATTGTAGCAATCAGCCCCAGCATTTT
16	TRBV6-1	.	TRBD2	TRBJ2-1	CASSDLLAGGSSEQFF	TGTGCCAGCAGTGACCTCTTAGCGGGGGGGAGCAGTGAGCAGTTCTTC
14	TRBV3-1/TRBV3-2	.	.	TRBJ1-1	CASSFRQVNTEAFF	TGTGCCAGCAGCTTCCGACAGGTTAACACTGAAGCTTTCTTT
14	TRBV30	.	TRBD2	TRBJ2-3	CAWSLEAGVDTQYF	TGTGCCTGGAGTCTTGAAGCGGGAGTCGATACGCAGTATTTT
16	TRBV15	.	TRBD1	TRBJ2-3	CATSSDGTGDTDTQYF	TGTGCCACCAGCAGCGACGGGACAGGAGACACAGATACGCAGTATTTT
14	TRBV2	.	.	TRBJ2-1	CASSEVSLRLEQFF	TGTGCCAGCAGTGAAGTTTCGCTACGTCTGGAGCAGTTCTTC
15	TRBV3-1/TRBV3-2	.	TRBD2	TRBJ2-3	CASSRGLAGADTQYF	TGTGCCAGCAGCCGGGGACTAGCGGGGGCAGATACGCAGTATTTT
13	TRBV10-1	.	TRBD1	TRBJ1-1	CASRQGSAGEAFF	TGCGCCAGCAGACAGGGGTCCGCGGGTGAAGCTTTCTTT
13	TRBV19	.	TRBD1	TRBJ2-5	CASEDRDGETQYF	TGTGCCAGTGAGGACAGGGATGGGGAGACCCAGTACTTC
14	TRBV7-9	.	.	TRBJ1-1	CASSSFTQNTEAFF	TGTGCCAGCAGTTCCTTTACACAGAACACTGAAGCTTTCTTT
15	TRBV6-5	.	TRBD1	TRBJ1-4	CASSKRDRVDEKLFF	TGTGCCAGCAGTAAAAGAGACAGGGTGGATGAAAAACTGTTTTTT
14	TRBV28	once	TRBD1	TRBJ1-1	CASNPGQAGTEAFF	TGTGCCAGCAACCCGGGACAGGCGGGGACTGAAGCTTTCTTT
15	TRBV3-1/TRBV3-2	.	.	TRBJ2-1	CASSQGHSSYNEQFF	TGTGCCAGCAGCCAAGGACATAGCTCCTACAATGAGCAGTTCTTC
16	TRBV19	.	TRBD1	TRBJ2-3	CASSGGQGSGTDTQYF	TGTGCCAGTAGTGGGGGACAGGGATCCGGCACAGATACGCAGTATTTT
15	TRBV11-1	.	TRBD1	TRBJ2-5	CASSSGQGARETQYF	TGTGCCAGCAGCTCCGGACAGGGGGCGAGGGAGACCCAGTACTTC
16	TRBV6-2/TRBV6-3	.	.	TRBJ1-5	CASSYRTGLDNQPQHF	TGTGCCAGCAGTTACAGGACGGGACTCGACAATCAGCCCCAGCATTTT
16	TRBV7-3	once	TRBD2	TRBJ2-3	CASSRLGGGDLDTQYF	TGTGCCAGCAGCCGATTGGGCGGGGGGGATCTAGATACGCAGTATTTT
13	TRBV19	.	.	TRBJ1-6	CASSTRVASPLHF	TGTGCCAGTAGTACCAGGGTGGCTTCACCCCTCCACTTT
15	TRBV7-3	.	TRBD2	TRBJ2-5	CASSLGLAGVETQYF	TGTGCCAGCAGCTTGGGACTAGCGGGAGTCGAGACCCAGTACTTC
15	TRBV2	.	TRBD1	TRBJ1-6	CASPEAGQAYSPLHF	TGTGCCAGCCCAGAGGCGGGACAGGCTTATTCACCCCTCCACTTT
16	TRBV15	once	.	TRBJ1-6	CATSITRDFYNSPLHF	TGTGCCACCAGCATCACCAGGGATTTCTATAATTCACCCCTCCACTTT
15	TRBV19	.	TRBD1	TRBJ1-1	CASRSPGRGSTEAFF	TGTGCCAGTAGATCTCCGGGCAGGGGGAGCACTGAAGCTTTCTTT
13	TRBV18	.	.	TRBJ1-1	CASSSDRNSEAFF	TGTGCCAGCTCATCTGACAGAAATTCTGAAGCTTTCTTT
15	TRBV2	.	.	TRBJ2-7	CASSDVGTKLYEQYF	TGTGCCAGCAGTGATGTGGGGACAAAACTCTACGAGCAGTACTTC
15	TRBV9	.	.	TRBJ2-7	CASSVAPGVPYEQYF	TGTGCCAGCAGCGTAGCACCGGGAGTCCCCTACGAGCAGTACTTC
14	TRBV5-1	.	.	TRBJ1-5	CASSLVPENQPQHF	TGCGCCAGCAGCTTGGTGCCCGAGAATCAGCCCCAGCATTTT
15	TRBV19	.	.	TRBJ2-2	CASRGRSRGTGELFF	TGTGCCAGTAGGGGGCGGAGCAGGGGCACCGGGGAGCTGTTTTTT
13	TRBV27	few	.	TRBJ1-2	CASSGWGDYGYTF	TGTGCCAGCAGTGGATGGGGGGACTATGGCTACACCTTC
14	TRBV5-1	.	.	TRBJ2-7	CASSLAVSSYEQYF	TGCGCCAGCAGCTTGGCCGTCAGCTCCTACGAGCAGTACTTC
18	TRBV19	.	.	TRBJ2-3	CASSSRNGRGGPTDTQYF	TGTGCCAGTAGTTCCCGAAATGGACGCGGAGGGCCCACAGATACGCAGTATTTT
20	TRBV5-1	.	TRBD2	TRBJ2-1	CASSATYSGTSGRGGVEQFF	TGCGCCAGCAGCGCCACTTACTCCGGGACTAGCGGGAGAGGAGGGGTTGAGCAGTTCTTC
16	TRBV11-2	.	TRBD2	TRBJ2-2	CASSPGLATNTGELFF	TGTGCCAGCAGCCCCGGACTAGCGACGAACACCGGGGAGCTGTTTTTT
17	TRBV25-1	.	.	TRBJ1-2	CASSPLGGGGRTYGYTF	TGTGCCAGCAGTCCCTTAGGGGGAGGGGGAAGAACCTATGGCTACACCTTC
15	TRBV2	.	TRBD1	TRBJ2-3	CASRDRGRGTDTQYF	TGTGCCAGCAGGGACAGGGGCCGAGGGACAGATACGCAGTATTTT
12	TRBV27	.	.	TRBJ2-7	CASSLRGGEQYF	TGTGCCAGCAGTTTAAGGGGGGGCGAGCAGTACTTC
13	TRBV10-1	.	.	TRBJ2-5	CASSDPPVETQYF	TGCGCCAGCAGTGACCCTCCGGTGGAGACCCAGTACTTC
12	TRBV12-3/TRBV12-4	few	TRBD1	TRBJ1-2	CASTMGQYGYTF	TGTGCCAGCACTATGGGACAGTATGGCTACACCTTC
13	TRBV20-1	once	TRBD1	TRBJ2-5	CSASPGQGSVQYF	TGCAGTGCTAGTCCAGGACAGGGGTCGGTCCAGTACTTC
15	TRBV4-3	.	TRBD1	TRBJ2-3	CASSPRQGVTDTQYF	TGCGCCAGCAGCCCCCGACAGGGGGTTACAGATACGCAGTATTTT
13	TRBV29-1	.	TRBD2	TRBJ2-1	CSVKRGGRGEQFF	TGCAGCGTTAAGCGGGGGGGCCGTGGTGAGCAGTTCTTC
17	TRBV4-1	.	TRBD1	TRBJ2-7	CASSHYAGVGQGAEQYF	TGCGCCAGCAGCCATTATGCGGGGGTGGGACAGGGGGCCGAGCAGTACTTC
14	TRBV9	once	.	TRBJ2-3	CASSATPADYTQYF	TGTGCCAGCAGCGCGACCCCTGCGGACTATACGCAGTATTTT
14	TRBV7-9	.	TRBD1	TRBJ1-1	CASSLTGGTREAFF	TGTGCCAGCAGCCTGACAGGGGGCACGCGAGAAGCTTTCTTT
14	TRBV28	.	TRBD2	TRBJ2-1	CASNRRGDYNEQFF	TGTGCCAGCAATAGACGGGGGGATTACAATGAGCAGTTCTTC
12	TRBV30	.	.	TRBJ2-7	CAWSASSYEQYF	TGTGCCTGGAGCGCGAGCTCCTACGAGCAGTACTTC
15	TRBV7-2	.	TRBD2	TRBJ2-3	CASSFRAGVADTQYF	TGTGCCAGCAGCTTCAGAGCGGGAGTCGCAGATACGCAGTATTTT
18	TRBV28	.	.	TRBJ1-4	CASALLGVGAATNEKLFF	TGTGCCAGCGCTCTTCTGGGAGTGGGGGCCGCAACTAATGAAAAACTGTTTTTT
13	TRBV25-1	.	TRBD2	TRBJ2-7	CASRLGTNYEQYF	TGTGCCAGCAGACTAGGGACTAACTACGAGCAGTACTTC